The 27 T cell receptor beta chains listed next were all sequenced from one sample in a study of patients and donors after allogeneic stem cell transplantation. One entry per CDR3 protein, called by TCRdb with MiXCR from the RT-PCR reads. The sample holds roughly 940,000 distinct CDR3 sequences, under 20% seen once. The sequencing input was blood, either unsorted or a sorted T cell fraction (not recorded which). Source of these receptors: a human donor who was either an allogeneic HSCT recipient or a stem cell or donor lymphocyte infusion donor (not recorded which). It is not recorded whose cells these are; they may come from a transplant donor.

The sample holds a few counts of this clonotype. The chain uses TRBV27 and TRBJ1-5; no clear D. The CDR3 is 15 residues long. V lost 3 bases and J lost 4, with 13 bases in between. From germline, CDR1 is MNHEY and CDR2 SMNVEV (reference sequence). CDR3 in amino acids: CASSFLSGWNQPQHF. For the CDR3, the DNA is TGTGCCAGCAGTTTCCTTTCGGGTTGGAATCAGCCCCAGCATTTT.

This clonotype has just a few counts. The CDR3 sequence is CASSLTSGTGGYEQYF. CDR3 bases: TGTGCCAGCAGCTTAACGTCGGGGACAGGGGGGTACGAGCAGTACTTC. The genes are TRBV7-3 and TRBJ2-7; 11 positions match TRBD1. The germline CDR1 and CDR2 sequences are SGHTA and FQGTGA. This CDR3 region has 16 residues. V shed 0 bases and J 4 bases; nucleotides not matched to a gene: 5.

The J gene is TRBJ2-1, the V gene TRBV5-1, with D hard to call. This CDR3 is 14 amino acids long. The germline V gene has CDR1 SGHRS and CDR2 YFSETQ. Trimming stripped 4 bases from V and 11 bases from J, with 19 bases between. The CDR3 reads CASSGTMTANQQFF. Written as DNA, the CDR3 is TGCGCCAGCAGCGGAACCATGACTGCGAATCAGCAGTTCTTC. The variable domain in full, completed from reference TRBV5-1 and TRBJ2-1, reads KAGVTQTPRYLIKTRGQQVTLSCSPISGHRSVSWYQQTPGQGLQFLFEYFSETQRNKGNFPGRFSGRQFSNSRSEMNVSTLELGDSALYLCASSGTMTANQQFFGPGTRLTVL.

The gene calls are TRBV19 and TRBJ2-7; tentative D call: TRBD1 (5 bases). The CDR3 has 14 residues. Germline assignment: CDR1 LNHDA and CDR2 SQIVND (reference sequence). Between the trimmed V and J ends, which lost 3 bases and 3 bases, there was a span of 12 bases. CDR3 region: CASSMNGQHYEQYF. The CDR3 DNA follows: TGTGCCAGTAGTATGAACGGACAACACTACGAGCAGTACTTC.

This clonotype appeared once. The J gene is TRBJ2-5, the V gene TRBV5-1; the match to TRBD1 covers 7 bases. The CDR3 runs to 15 residues. The junction had 4 bases not matched to a gene; V was cut back by 0 bases and J by 2 bases. In germline, CDR1 is SGHRS, CDR2 YFSETQ. CDR3 in amino acids: CASSLEQGRQETQYF. As DNA, the CDR3 is TGCGCCAGCAGCTTGGAACAGGGGCGACAAGAGACCCAGTACTTC.

This clonotype has more than one count but fewer than ten. The chain combines TRBV7-2 with TRBJ1-4, with D tentatively TRBD1 (5 bases). Germline V gives CDR1 SGHTA, CDR2 FQGNSA. The CDR3 has 16 amino acids. V gave up 4 bases and J gave up 7 bases, with 19 bases separating them. The CDR3 nucleotides read TGTGCCAGCAGCTCCGGCGGGCCAGGGAGCAGTGAAAAACTGTTTTTT. It translates to CASSSGGPGSSEKLFF.

This sequence joins TRBV7-9 and TRBJ2-5; D tentatively fits TRBD1 or TRBD2 (7 bases each). Trimming stripped 5 bases from V and 1 base from J, with 17 bases between. CDR3 size: 16 residues. Germline V gene sequence: CDR1 SEHNR, CDR2 FQNEAQ (reference sequence). The CDR3 sequence: CASSITGERGQETQYF. The DNA for the CDR3 is TGTGCCAGCAGCATAACAGGGGAGCGGGGCCAAGAGACCCAGTACTTC.

The V gene is TRBV5-1, the J gene TRBJ2-3, with D possibly TRBD1 on 5 matching bases. The V end was cut by 6 bases, the J end by 6 bases, with 20 bases between. Germline CDR1 is SGHRS and CDR2 is YFSETQ. The CDR3 sequence is 15 residues long. The CDR3 protein is CASTSQGLFLDTQYF. The DNA for the CDR3 is TGCGCCAGCACGTCGCAGGGTCTGTTTTTGGATACGCAGTATTTT. Based on the CDR3 plus reference TRBV5-1 and TRBJ2-3, the full variable domain is KAGVTQTPRYLIKTRGQQVTLSCSPISGHRSVSWYQQTPGQGLQFLFEYFSETQRNKGNFPGRFSGRQFSNSRSEMNVSTLELGDSALYLCASTSQGLFLDTQYFGPGTRLTVL.

The genes are TRBV11-1 and TRBJ2-5; no clear D. The CDR3 has 12 amino acids. Trimming pared 5 bases from V and 5 bases from J, leaving 9 bases between. Germline V gives CDR1 SGHAT, CDR2 FQDESV (reference sequence). In DNA form, the CDR3 reads TGTGCCAGCAGCCTAGACACGGAGACCCAGTACTTC. This codes for CASSLDTETQYF.

The chain is built from TRBV6-2 or TRBV6-3 and TRBJ1-4; possibly TRBD1 for D (5 bases). The CDR3 totals 13 residues. Trimming cost V 6 bases and J 8 bases, with 13 bases left between them. CDR1 MNHEY and CDR2 SVGEGT come from the germline V gene. CDR3 loop: CASRFGTPEKLFF. For the CDR3, the DNA is TGTGCCAGCAGATTCGGGACGCCGGAAAAACTGTTTTTT.

This clonotype was counted a few times. The chain combines TRBV7-9 with TRBJ1-5, with D perhaps matching TRBD1 (6 bases). V lost 3 bases, J lost 0 bases, and 15 bases lay in between. The CDR3 spans 17 residues. Germline-derived CDR1 and CDR2 are SEHNR and FQNEAQ (reference sequence). The CDR3 DNA sequence: TGTGCCAGCAGCTTGGGCTGGGGGACACCTAGCAATCAGCCCCAGCATTTT. Its protein is CASSLGWGTPSNQPQHF.

The rearrangement links TRBV28 to TRBJ1-2; D perhaps matches TRBD1 (6 bases). V lost 5 bases, J lost 1 base, and 14 bases lay in between. CDR1 is MDHEN, CDR2 SYDVKM, per germline. This CDR3 has 15 residues. The CDR3, as DNA: TGTGCCAGCAGTCCGGACAGCCTGGATAACTATGGCTACACCTTC. Protein: CASSPDSLDNYGYTF.

This clonotype was seen a handful of times. The chain joins TRBV7-9 to TRBJ2-1; tentative D call: TRBD2 (6 bases). Trimming pared 6 bases from V and 9 bases from J, leaving 21 bases between. From germline, CDR1 is SEHNR and CDR2 FQNEAQ (reference sequence). The CDR3 is 15 residues long. The CDR3 DNA reads TGTGCCAGCAGTTACGACATCTCGGGGGTGAGTGAGCAGTTCTTC. Amino acids: CASSYDISGVSEQFF.

This clonotype was counted a few times. The chain couples TRBV12-3 or TRBV12-4 to TRBJ2-1, with D uncertain. V lost 3 bases and J 4 bases, leaving 10 bases between the germline ends. CDR3 length equals 14 residues. The chain's CDR3 is CASSFYRDYNEQFF. The CDR3 DNA reads TGTGCCAGCAGTTTTTATAGAGATTACAATGAGCAGTTCTTC.

This clonotype was counted many times. The chain carries TRBV12-3 or TRBV12-4 and TRBJ2-2; D might be TRBD1 (5 bases). Between the trimmed V and J ends, which lost 7 bases and 6 bases, there was a span of 18 bases. This CDR3 region has 15 residues. In nucleotides, the CDR3 is TGTGCCAGCAACCCACTTTACAGGTCCTCCGGGGAGCTGTTTTTT. Translated: CASNPLYRSSGELFF.

The chain employs TRBV20-1 and TRBJ1-1; D possibly corresponds to TRBD1 (6 bases). The CDR3 spans 14 residues. Between the trimmed V and J ends, which lost 1 base and 4 bases, there was a span of 13 bases. Germline V gives CDR1 DFQATT, CDR2 SNEGSKA (reference sequence). Here the CDR3 reads CSARVRGRGTEAFF. The CDR3 coding sequence is TGCAGTGCTAGAGTCCGGGGGCGCGGCACTGAAGCTTTCTTT.

The rearrangement uses TRBV29-1 and TRBJ2-2; a possible D gene is TRBD2 (6 bases). The CDR3 loop spans 15 amino acids. Germline V CDR1 and CDR2: SQVTM, ANQGSEA. Between the trimmed V and J ends, which lost 6 bases and 6 bases, there was a span of 20 bases. The CDR3: CSVGGGGSLAGELFF. DNA of the CDR3: TGCAGCGTGGGGGGTGGGGGTTCGTTGGCCGGGGAGCTGTTTTTT.

This clonotype was seen more than once but under ten times. The V call is TRBV20-1, the J call TRBJ2-1; possible D gene TRBD1, 5 bases. The CDR3 is made up of 12 amino acids. Trimming pared 6 bases from V and 8 bases from J, leaving 14 bases between. Germline CDR1 DFQATT, CDR2 SNEGSKA (reference sequence). CDR3 DNA: TGCAGTGCCAGGGTCCCCCCCGATGAGCAGTTCTTC. Translation: CSARVPPDEQFF.

This clonotype appeared a few times. One end of the junction is discordant with germline, which a read error may explain. The chain recombines TRBV29-1 with TRBJ1-1; 9 positions match TRBD1. The CDR3 runs to 14 residues. Germline V CDR1 and CDR2: SQVTM, ANQGSEA. CDR3 nucleotide sequence: TGCAGCGTTATACAGGGGGCCCGAAACACTGAAGTTTTCTTT. Its translation is CSVIQGARNTEVFF.

CDR3 sequence reads: CASRKLNWDSYNSPLHF. The CDR3 nucleotides read TGTGCCAGCAGAAAGCTTAACTGGGATTCCTATAATTCACCCCTCCACTTT. The V and J genes are TRBV5-5 and TRBJ1-6; unclear D gene. Trimming stripped 5 bases from V and 1 base from J, with 16 bases between. This CDR3 comprises 17 residues. CDR1 is SGHKS, CDR2 YYEKEE, per germline (reference sequence).

The genes are TRBV13 and TRBJ2-1; 12 nucleotides agree with TRBD2. Per the germline V gene, CDR1 is PRHDT and CDR2 is FYEKMQ (reference sequence). The CDR3 spans 16 residues. Trimming took 0 bases from V and 15 from J; bases not matched to a gene: 12. For the CDR3, the DNA is TGTGCCAGCAGCTTAGGGACTAGCGGGGGAGATAACTCCCGGTTCTTC. Translating it yields CASSLGTSGGDNSRFF.

The V gene is TRBV6-1, the J gene TRBJ2-2; D uncertain. This CDR3 contains 13 residues. Germline lookup yields CDR1 MNHNS and CDR2 SASEGT. Trimming took 8 bases from V and 2 from J, leaving 9 bases between them. The CDR3 bases are TGTGCCAGCGGTCAAGATAACACCGGGGAGCTGTTTTTT. Translating it yields CASGQDNTGELFF.

This clonotype was seen a handful of times. The DNA for the CDR3 is TGTGCCAGCAGCTTAGAAGGGACTAACTACGAGCAGTACTTC. This gives the protein CASSLEGTNYEQYF. The rearrangement joins TRBV7-8 to TRBJ2-7; TRBD2 agrees at 7 bases. The trim removed 1 base at V and 3 bases at J, leaving 3 bases unmatched. CDR1 is SGHVS, CDR2 FQNEAQ, per germline. The length of the CDR3 is 14 residues.

V is TRBV13 and J is TRBJ2-5, with D possibly TRBD2 on 5 matching bases. The CDR3 contains 14 residues. Germline V gene sequence: CDR1 PRHDT, CDR2 FYEKMQ (reference sequence). Trimming left V 4 bases short and J 5 bases short, with 14 bases between. The CDR3 DNA reads as TGTGCCAGCAGCTCCCCAGCTTCGGGGGAGACCCAGTACTTC. As protein: CASSSPASGETQYF.

The rearrangement joins TRBV19 to TRBJ1-5, with TRBD1 as a possible D gene (6 bases). This CDR3 has 15 residues. Germline values: CDR1 LNHDA, CDR2 SQIVND (reference sequence). The V end was cut by 3 bases, the J end by 6 bases, with 15 bases between. CDR3: CASSIGAGAAQPQHF. For the CDR3, the DNA is TGTGCCAGTAGTATCGGGGCAGGGGCGGCTCAGCCCCAGCATTTT.

The gene calls are TRBV4-1 and TRBJ1-2; D remains ambiguous. The CDR3 consists of 14 residues. Germline V CDR1 and CDR2: MGHRA, YSYEKL. Between the trimmed V and J ends, which lost 3 bases and 8 bases, there was a span of 16 bases. As DNA, the CDR3 is TGCGCCAGCAGCCATAAGCCAGAGGGCGGGGGCTACACCTTC. It translates to CASSHKPEGGGYTF.

This clonotype was seen repeatedly, ten times or more. The V gene is TRBV5-1, the J gene TRBJ2-2; D is perhaps TRBD1 (6 bases). V was shortened by 5 bases and J by 4 bases, with 12 bases between the two germline ends. Germline V lookup: CDR1 SGHRS, CDR2 YFSETQ. The CDR3 length is 14 residues. The DNA for the CDR3 is TGCGCCAGCAGTCCCGGGACAATCACCGGGGAGCTGTTTTTT. It translates to CASSPGTITGELFF.